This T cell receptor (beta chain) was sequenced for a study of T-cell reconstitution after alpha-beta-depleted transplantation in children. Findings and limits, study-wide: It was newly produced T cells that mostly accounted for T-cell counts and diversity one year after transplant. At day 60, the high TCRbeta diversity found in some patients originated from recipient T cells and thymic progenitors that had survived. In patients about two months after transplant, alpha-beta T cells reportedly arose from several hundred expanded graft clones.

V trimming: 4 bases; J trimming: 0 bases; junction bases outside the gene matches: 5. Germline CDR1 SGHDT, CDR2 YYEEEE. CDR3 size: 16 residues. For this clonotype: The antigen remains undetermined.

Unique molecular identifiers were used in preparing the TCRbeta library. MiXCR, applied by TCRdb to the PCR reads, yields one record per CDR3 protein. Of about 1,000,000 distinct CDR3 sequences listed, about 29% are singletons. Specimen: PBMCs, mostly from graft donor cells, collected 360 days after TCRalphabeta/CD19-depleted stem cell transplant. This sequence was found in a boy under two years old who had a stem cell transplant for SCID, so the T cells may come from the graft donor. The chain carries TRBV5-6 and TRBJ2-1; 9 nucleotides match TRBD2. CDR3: CASSDRGGVSYNEQFF. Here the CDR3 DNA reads TGTGCCAGCAGCGACCGCGGGGGGGTCTCCTACAATGAGCAGTTCTTC.